This T cell receptor beta chain was captured by sequencing in a study of blood T cell repertoires in COVID-19. About the research overall: T cells, B-cell-depleted T cells, or PBMCs supplied cDNA or gDNA.

About this clone itself: One end of the junction fails to match germline, which may point to a read error.

Profiling relied on immunoSEQ multiplex PCR, and the TCRdb table lists in-frame clones only, not all of them. Counted here are about 140,000 clones, about 80% occurring once; the ten biggest clones make up approximately 4%. CDR1 SSHAT and CDR2 FNYEAQ come from the germline V gene (reference sequence). The CDR3 covers 13 residues. V gene TRBV7-7 combines with J gene TRBJ1-1; tentatively, D is TRBD1 (5 bases). The receptor's source is a woman in her sixties or seventies with acute or convalescent COVID-19. The sequencing input was peripheral blood. The CDR3, as DNA: TGTGCTAGCAGCCGGGGGTGGGGAACTGAAGCTTTCTTT. Amino acid sequence: CASSRGWGTEAFF.